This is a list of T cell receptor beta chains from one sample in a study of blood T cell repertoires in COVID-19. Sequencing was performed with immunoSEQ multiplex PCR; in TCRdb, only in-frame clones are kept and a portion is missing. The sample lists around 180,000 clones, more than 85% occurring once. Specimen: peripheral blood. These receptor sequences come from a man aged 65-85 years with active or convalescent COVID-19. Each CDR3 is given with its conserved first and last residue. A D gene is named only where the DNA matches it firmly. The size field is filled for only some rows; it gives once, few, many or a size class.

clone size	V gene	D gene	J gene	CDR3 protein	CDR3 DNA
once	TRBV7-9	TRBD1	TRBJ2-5	CASSLDRGSGETQYF	TGTGCCAGCAGCTTGGACAGGGGAAGTGGGGAGACCCAGTACTTC
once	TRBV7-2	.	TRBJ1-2	CASSLVGQDYGYTF	TGTGCCAGCAGCTTAGTCGGTCAGGATTATGGCTACACCTTC
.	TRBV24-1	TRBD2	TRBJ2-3	CATSAGTSGGAWNTDTQYF	TGTGCCACCAGTGCAGGGACTAGCGGGGGGGCCTGGAACACAGATACGCAGTATTTT
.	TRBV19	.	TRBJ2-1	CASSIVASTYNEQFF	TGTGCCAGTAGTATAGTAGCGTCGACCTACAATGAGCAGTTCTTC
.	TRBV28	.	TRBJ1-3	CASRGGLHSGNTIYF	TGTGCCAGCAGGGGGGGACTTCACTCTGGAAACACCATATATTTT
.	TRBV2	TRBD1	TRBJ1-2	CASSERQGAGYTF	TGTGCCAGCAGTGAACGACAGGGGGCTGGCTACACCTTC
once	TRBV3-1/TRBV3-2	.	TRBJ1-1	CASSQAVNTEAFF	TGTGCCAGCAGCCAAGCTGTGAACACTGAAGCTTTCTTT
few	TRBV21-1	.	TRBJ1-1	CASRGQQGAEAFF	TGTGCCAGCAGGGGCCAACAGGGGGCGGAAGCTTTCTTT
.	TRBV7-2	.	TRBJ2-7	CASSLDLKTGASEQYF	TGTGCCAGCAGCTTAGACCTTAAGACAGGCGCGAGCGAGCAGTACTTC
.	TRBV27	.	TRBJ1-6	CASSQKHSSYNSPLHF	TGTGCCAGCAGTCAGAAACACAGCTCCTATAATTCACCCCTCCACTTT
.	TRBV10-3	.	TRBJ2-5	CAIKVAGRQTQYF	TGTGCCATCAAGGTAGCCGGTCGTCAGACCCAGTACTTC
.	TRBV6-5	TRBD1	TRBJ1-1	CASSYTTGGPEAFF	TGTGCCAGCAGTTACACTACAGGGGGCCCCGAAGCTTTCTTT
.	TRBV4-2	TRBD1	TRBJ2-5	CASSQRDSNQETQYF	TGTGCCAGCAGCCAACGGGACAGCAACCAAGAGACCCAGTACTTC
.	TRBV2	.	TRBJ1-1	CASSEAGHLNTEAFF	TGTGCCAGCAGTGAGGCCGGACACCTGAACACTGAAGCTTTCTTT
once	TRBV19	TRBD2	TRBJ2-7	CASSIPAGEQYF	TGTGCCAGTAGTATCCCAGCGGGGGAGCAGTACTTC
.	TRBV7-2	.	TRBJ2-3	CAITTKRASGTQYF	TGTGCCATTACGACCAAGAGGGCGTCGGGTACGCAGTATTTT